The 17 T cell receptor beta chains listed next were all sequenced from one sample in a study of vaccination effects on CD4 cells after COVID-19. Following 10 days of culture, CD4+ T cells were isolated. Assay used: immunoSEQ multiplex PCR; TCRdb lists only in-frame clones, some missing. The repertoire has 70,000 to 85,000 clones, around 77% of them found once; the top ten carry around 2%. For these receptors, no antigen is known. Sequenced here: CD4+ T cells from PBMCs cultured without peptide, sampled before COVID-19 vaccination. All receptors come from a human donor who received a COVID-19 vaccine.

CDR3: CASSGGLSGGRYEQYV. CDR3 bases: TGTGCCAGCAGTGGGGGTCTGTCGGGGGGCCGGTACGAGCAGTACGTC. The chain combines TRBV6-1 with TRBJ2-7; possible D gene TRBD2, 7 bases. CDR3 size: 16 residues. Looked up from germline, CDR1 is MNHNS and CDR2 is SASEGT. The V end lost 4 bases, the J end lost 4 bases, and 20 bases lay between the germline ends.

The CDR3 DNA reads TGTGCCAGTAGTGACAGGGCAGTCACAGATACGCAGTATTTT. Translating it yields CASSDRAVTDTQYF. V is TRBV19 and J is TRBJ2-3, with TRBD1 matching 7 bases. The CDR3 spans 14 residues. After removal of 5 bases from V and 2 bases from J, the junction contained 4 bases not matched to a gene. The germline V gene encodes CDR1 LNHDA and CDR2 SQIVND (reference sequence).

The genes are TRBV5-1 and TRBJ1-4; D not certain. CDR1 and CDR2 (germline): SGHRS, YFSETQ. The germline V and J ends were trimmed by 4 bases and 0 bases, with 10 bases remaining between them. The CDR3 runs to 15 residues. CDR3 sequence (DNA): TGCGCCAGCAGCCGGAACACGGCAACTAATGAAAAACTGTTTTTT. Translation gives CASSRNTATNEKLFF.

The chain couples TRBV27 to TRBJ2-5, with D perhaps being TRBD1 or TRBD2 (6 bases each). Germline V gives CDR1 MNHEY, CDR2 SMNVEV (reference sequence). The length of the CDR3 is 17 residues. V lost 0 bases and J lost 2, with 16 bases in between. The CDR3, as DNA: TGTGCCAGCAGTTTATCGAGATCGGGGGCGGTACAAGAGACCCAGTACTTC. Amino acid sequence: CASSLSRSGAVQETQYF.

The chain links TRBV11-2 to TRBJ2-7; D is ambiguous. Germline V gene data show CDR1 as SGHAT and CDR2 as FQNNGV. V was cut by 1 base and J by 3 bases, with 16 bases left in between. The CDR3 extends over 16 amino acids. The CDR3 protein is CASSLVRQKTVYEQYV. The CDR3 DNA reads as TGTGCCAGCAGCTTAGTTCGGCAGAAAACAGTCTACGAGCAGTACGTC.

The genes are TRBV7-2 and TRBJ2-3; the match to TRBD2 covers 7 bases. Per the germline V gene, CDR1 is SGHTA and CDR2 is FQGNSA. CDR3 length: 12 residues. J was trimmed by 10 bases and V by 5 bases; bases with no gene match: 6. The CDR3 bases are TGTGCCAGCAGCACCCGACTAGCAGCGCAGTATTTT. Protein product: CASSTRLAAQYF.

This chain joins TRBV24-1 and TRBJ1-5; D possibly corresponds to TRBD1 (6 bases). Looked up from germline, CDR1 is KGHDR and CDR2 is SFDVKD. Trimming left V 3 bases short and J 6 bases short, with 17 bases between. This CDR3 region has 16 residues. For the CDR3, the DNA is TGTGCCACCAGTGATAAGGGGGGGGGTATCGGTCAGCCCCAGCATTTT. Amino acids: CATSDKGGGIGQPQHF.

CDR3 bases: TGTGCCACCAGTGATTTGGGGCCTCAGCAGTTCTTC. It specifies CATSDLGPQQFF. The chain has TRBV24-1 and TRBJ2-1; D not resolved. Germline CDR1 reads KGHDR; CDR2 reads SFDVKD. V was cut by 0 bases and J by 11 bases, with 7 bases left in between. The CDR3 consists of 12 residues.

The chain employs TRBV18 and TRBJ1-5; D gene uncertain. Trimming pared 2 bases from V and 1 base from J, leaving 3 bases between. Per the germline V gene, CDR1 is KGHSH and CDR2 is LQKENI. This CDR3 region has 13 residues. The CDR3 protein is CASSPGSNQPQHF. In DNA, the CDR3 is TGTGCCAGCTCACCAGGCAGCAATCAGCCCCAGCATTTT.

This clone was recorded only once. The rearrangement links TRBV2 to TRBJ2-5, with D maybe TRBD2 (5 bases). Germline V gene data show CDR1 as SNHLY and CDR2 as FYNNEI. V was cut by 7 bases and J by 2 bases, with 11 bases left in between. The CDR3 sequence is 13 residues long. CDR3 nucleotides: TGTGCCAGCACCATGGACTCGCAAGAGACCCAGTACTTC. Protein product: CASTMDSQETQYF.

V gene TRBV10-2 combines with J gene TRBJ2-3; D uncertain. The CDR3 has 14 residues. Germline-derived CDR1 and CDR2 are WSHSY and SAAADI. Trimming removed 4 bases from V and 0 bases from J, with 8 bases in between. This CDR3 reads CASSVTVSTDTQYF. The CDR3 region has the DNA TGCGCCAGCAGTGTTACAGTGAGCACAGATACGCAGTATTTT.

This sequence joins TRBV6-5 and TRBJ1-6; the D gene is possibly TRBD1 (6 bases). Trimming took 8 bases from V and 7 from J, leaving 15 bases between them. There are 14 residues in the CDR3. CDR1 is MNHEY, CDR2 SVGAGI, per germline. The DNA of the CDR3 is TGTGCCAGCTTCGAGTACAGGGTGAATTCACCCCTCCACTTT. Its translation: CASFEYRVNSPLHF.

This chain connects TRBV19 to TRBJ2-2, with 7 bases identical to TRBD1. The CDR3 is 17 residues long. Germline values: CDR1 LNHDA, CDR2 SQIVND (reference sequence). V trimming: 2 bases; J trimming: 8 bases; junction bases outside the gene matches: 14. CDR3 in DNA: TGTGCCAGTAGTATAATCGGCAGGGGGTTTGTAGCTGGGGAGCTGTTTTTT. Translated, it gives CASSIIGRGFVAGELFF. The full variable domain, rest sourced from reference TRBV19 and TRBJ2-2, is DGGITQSPKYLFRKEGQNVTLSCEQNLNHDAMYWYRQDPGQGLRLIYYSQIVNDFQKGDIAEGYSVSREKKESFPLTVTSAQKNPTAFYLCASSIIGRGFVAGELFFGEGSRLTVL.

The chain combines TRBV5-1 with TRBJ2-1; 7 positions match TRBD1. Germline assignment: CDR1 SGHRS and CDR2 YFSETQ. Losses at the gene ends were 4 bases for V and 4 bases for J; bases not matched to a gene: 5. CDR3 size: 14 residues. The CDR3 region has the DNA TGCGCCAGCAGCCAGGGACAGCTTTACAATGAGCAGTTCTTC. Amino acid sequence: CASSQGQLYNEQFF.

The chain employs TRBV11-2 and TRBJ2-7; unclear D gene. This CDR3 spans 16 amino acids. V shed 2 bases and J shed 3 bases, with 17 bases lying between them. Germline-derived CDR1 and CDR2 are SGHAT and FQNNGV. CDR3 sequence (DNA): TGTGCCAGCAGCTTACAATCCCCTGAAATCAGCTACGAGCAGTACGTC. Its protein is CASSLQSPEISYEQYV.

In its sample, this clone was seen a few times. In nucleotides, the CDR3 is TGTGCCAGCAGTTTGTTGGGGGGAATCGCCGGGGAGCTGTTTTTT. Translated: CASSLLGGIAGELFF. This chain uses TRBV27 with TRBJ2-2; tentatively, D is TRBD2 (6 bases). From germline, CDR1 is MNHEY and CDR2 SMNVEV (reference sequence). The length of the CDR3 is 15 residues. Trimming took 3 bases from V and 6 from J, leaving 14 bases between them.

The rearrangement joins TRBV7-2 to TRBJ2-1, with a possible D match to TRBD2 (7 bases). Germline lookup yields CDR1 SGHTA and CDR2 FQGNSA. V shed 5 bases and J shed 3 bases, with 20 bases lying between them. The CDR3 is made up of 17 amino acids. CDR3 sequence reads: CASSRGRGQFGYNEQFF. CDR3 bases: TGTGCCAGCAGCAGAGGGCGGGGGCAGTTTGGCTACAATGAGCAGTTCTTC.